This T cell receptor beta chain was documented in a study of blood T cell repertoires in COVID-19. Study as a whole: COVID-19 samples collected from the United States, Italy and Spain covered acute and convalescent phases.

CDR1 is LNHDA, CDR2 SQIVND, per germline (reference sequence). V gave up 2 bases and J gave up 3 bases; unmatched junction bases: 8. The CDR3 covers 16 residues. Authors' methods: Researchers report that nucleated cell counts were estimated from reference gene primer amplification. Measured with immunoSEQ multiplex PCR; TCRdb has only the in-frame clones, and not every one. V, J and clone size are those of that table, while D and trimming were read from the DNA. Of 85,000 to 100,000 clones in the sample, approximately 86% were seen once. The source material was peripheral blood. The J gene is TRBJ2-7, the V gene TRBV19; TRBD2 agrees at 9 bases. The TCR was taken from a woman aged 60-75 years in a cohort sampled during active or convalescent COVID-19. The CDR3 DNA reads TGTGCCAGTAGTATAAGTGGCGGGAGGGCCAACTACGAGCAGTACTTC. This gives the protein CASSISGGRANYEQYF. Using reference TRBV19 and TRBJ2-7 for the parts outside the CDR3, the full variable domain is DGGITQSPKYLFRKEGQNVTLSCEQNLNHDAMYWYRQDPGQGLRLIYYSQIVNDFQKGDIAEGYSVSREKKESFPLTVTSAQKNPTAFYLCASSISGGRANYEQYFGPGTRLTVT.